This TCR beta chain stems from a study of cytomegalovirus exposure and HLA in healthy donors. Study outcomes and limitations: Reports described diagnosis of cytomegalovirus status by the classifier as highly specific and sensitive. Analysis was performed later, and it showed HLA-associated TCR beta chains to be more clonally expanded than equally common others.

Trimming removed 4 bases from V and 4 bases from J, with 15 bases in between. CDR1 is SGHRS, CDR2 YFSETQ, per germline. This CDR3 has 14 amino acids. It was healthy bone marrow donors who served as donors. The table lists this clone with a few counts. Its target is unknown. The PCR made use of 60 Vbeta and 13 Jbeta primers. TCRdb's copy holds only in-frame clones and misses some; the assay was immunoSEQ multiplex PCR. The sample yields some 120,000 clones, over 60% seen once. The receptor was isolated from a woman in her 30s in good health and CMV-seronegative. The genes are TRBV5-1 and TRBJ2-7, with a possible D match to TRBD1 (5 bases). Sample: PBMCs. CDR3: CASSPSTAGYEQYF. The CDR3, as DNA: TGCGCCAGCAGCCCGTCGACAGCCGGGTACGAGCAGTACTTC.